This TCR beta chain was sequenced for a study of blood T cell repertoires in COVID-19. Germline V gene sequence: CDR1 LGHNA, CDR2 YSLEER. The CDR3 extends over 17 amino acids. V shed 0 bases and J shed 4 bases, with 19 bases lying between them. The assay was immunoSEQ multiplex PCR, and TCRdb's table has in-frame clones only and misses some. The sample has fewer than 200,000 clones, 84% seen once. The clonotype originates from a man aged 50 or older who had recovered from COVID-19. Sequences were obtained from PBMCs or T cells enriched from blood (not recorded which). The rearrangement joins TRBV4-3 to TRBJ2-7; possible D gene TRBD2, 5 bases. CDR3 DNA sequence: TGCGCCAGCAGCCAAGAAAGGATTACGGGGTATCTTTACGAGCAGTACTTC. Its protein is CASSQERITGYLYEQYF.